This T cell receptor (beta chain) is from a study of T cell responses to AZD1222 COVID-19 vaccine. About the research overall: Timing groups of about 4 and about 12 weeks for second doses were pooled.

Note on this clone: The antigen is unknown.

General observations from the study: In the spike-specific TCR repertoire, nearly half reportedly target unmutated variant regions.

The junction had 6 bases not matched to a gene; V was cut back by 5 bases and J by 6 bases. Germline V lookup: CDR1 MNHEY, CDR2 SMNVEV (reference sequence). CDR3 length equals 14 residues. This table comes from immunoSEQ multiplex PCR, and its TCRdb copy is limited to in-frame clones, with some not included. The repertoire includes about 180,000 clones, 85% to 90% of them detected once, and roughly 0.49% sits in the top ten. The source material was peripheral blood, sampled on day 0 of AZD1222 vaccination. The chain uses TRBV27 and TRBJ2-2, with 7 bases matching TRBD1. The source is an adult in good health. CDR3 DNA: TGTGCCAGCAGTCGACGAACAGGGGCCGGGGAGCTGTTTTTT. Amino acid sequence: CASSRRTGAGELFF.